This T cell receptor beta chain was identified during a study of control samples from healthy donors and cancer patients. CDR1 LGHNA and CDR2 YNFKEQ come from the germline V gene. Trimming took 4 bases from V and 0 from J, leaving 10 bases between them. CDR3 length: 15 amino acids. The repertoire was sequenced with immunoSEQ multiplex PCR; TCRdb's copy has only in-frame clones and lacks some. The sample contains some 110,000 clones, more than 75% of which appear only once. The sequence was obtained from an older woman in good health. This rearrangement joins TRBV4-2 to TRBJ1-3; D is undetermined. Sequenced input: blood. The CDR3 is CASSPPYTSGNTIYF. Written as DNA, the CDR3 is TGTGCCAGCAGCCCCCCGTACACCTCTGGAAACACCATATATTTT.